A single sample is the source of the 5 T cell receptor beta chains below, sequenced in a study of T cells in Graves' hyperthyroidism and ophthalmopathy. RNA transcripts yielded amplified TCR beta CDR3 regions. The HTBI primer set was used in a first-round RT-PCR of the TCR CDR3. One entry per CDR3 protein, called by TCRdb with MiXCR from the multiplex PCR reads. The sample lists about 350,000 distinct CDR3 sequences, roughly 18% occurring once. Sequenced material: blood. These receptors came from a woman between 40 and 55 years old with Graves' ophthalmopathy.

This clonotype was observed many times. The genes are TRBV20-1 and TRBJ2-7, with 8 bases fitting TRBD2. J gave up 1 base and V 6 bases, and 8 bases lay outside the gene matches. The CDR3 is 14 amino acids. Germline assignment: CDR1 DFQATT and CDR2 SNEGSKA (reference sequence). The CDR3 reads CSAARTSQSYEQYF. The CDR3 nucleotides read TGCAGTGCCGCCCGGACTAGCCAGTCCTACGAGCAGTACTTC.

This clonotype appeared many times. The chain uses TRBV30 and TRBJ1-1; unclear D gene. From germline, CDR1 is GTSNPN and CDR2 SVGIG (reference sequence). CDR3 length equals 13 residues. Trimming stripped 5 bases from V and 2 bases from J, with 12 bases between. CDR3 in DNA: TGTGCCTGGTTGGTGGAGGTAAACACTGAAGCTTTCTTT. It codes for CAWLVEVNTEAFF.

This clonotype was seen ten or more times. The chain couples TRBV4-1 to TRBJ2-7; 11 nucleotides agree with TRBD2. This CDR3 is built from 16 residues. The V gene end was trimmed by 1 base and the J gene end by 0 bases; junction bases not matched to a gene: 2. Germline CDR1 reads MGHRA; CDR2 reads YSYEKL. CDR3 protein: CASSQGGLAVSYEQYF. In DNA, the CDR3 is TGCGCCAGCAGCCAAGGGGGACTAGCGGTCTCCTACGAGCAGTACTTC.

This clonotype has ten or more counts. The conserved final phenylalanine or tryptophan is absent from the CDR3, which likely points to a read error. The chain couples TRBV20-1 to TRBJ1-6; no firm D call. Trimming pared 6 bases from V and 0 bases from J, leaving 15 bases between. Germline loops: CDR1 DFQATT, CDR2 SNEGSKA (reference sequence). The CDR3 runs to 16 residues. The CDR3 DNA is TGCAGTGCCAAAAGGGCCATCAGCTCCTATAATTCACCCCTCCACTTA. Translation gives CSAKRAISSYNSPLHL.

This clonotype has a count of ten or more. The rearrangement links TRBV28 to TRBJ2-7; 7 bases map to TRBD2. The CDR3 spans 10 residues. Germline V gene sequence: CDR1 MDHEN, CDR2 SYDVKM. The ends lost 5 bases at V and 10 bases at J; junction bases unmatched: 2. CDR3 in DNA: TGTGCCAGCAGTGGCGGGGGTCAGTACTTC. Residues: CASSGGGQYF.